A single sample gave rise to the 7 T cell receptor beta chains below, sequenced in a study of shared clonotypes between healthy human individuals. Clones were sequenced by immunoSEQ multiplex PCR, and TCRdb holds only the in-frame ones, with some missing. Here the sample spans roughly 2 million clones, over 85% being singletons. The sample was naive CD4+ T cells sorted from blood. The subset: CD45RA+ positively selected. Every receptor here comes from a man in his late teens or twenties in good health.

V gene TRBV5-4 combines with J gene TRBJ2-3; D is perhaps TRBD1 (6 bases). Germline loops: CDR1 SGHNT, CDR2 YYREEE (reference sequence). The CDR3 loop spans 15 amino acids. The V gene lost 0 bases and the J gene lost 4 bases, with 12 bases spanning the gap. CDR3 in amino acids: CASSLDQGTADTQYF. DNA of the CDR3: TGTGCCAGCAGCTTGGACCAGGGGACGGCAGATACGCAGTATTTT. The whole variable domain, filled in from reference TRBV5-4 and TRBJ2-3, reads ETGVTQSPTHLIKTRGQQVTLRCSSQSGHNTVSWYQQALGQGPQFIFQYYREEENGRGNFPPRFSGLQFPNYSSELNVNALELDDSALYLCASSLDQGTADTQYFGPGTRLTVL.

With respect to this clone: Other DNA sequences of this sample code for an identical CDR3. V usage is TRBV27 and J usage is TRBJ2-7; 7 bases fit TRBD1. J was trimmed by 2 bases and V by 0 bases; bases with no gene match: 4. The CDR3 runs to 15 residues. Germline assignment: CDR1 MNHEY and CDR2 SMNVEV (reference sequence). The CDR3 sequence is CASSLSGTVPYEQYF. Written as DNA, the CDR3 is TGTGCCAGCAGTTTATCGGGGACAGTGCCCTACGAGCAGTACTTC.

This clone was seen a single time. This sequence joins TRBV4-3 and TRBJ2-3, with D maybe TRBD2 (5 bases). Germline V lookup: CDR1 LGHNA, CDR2 YSLEER. The CDR3 totals 13 residues. Trimming took off 5 bases at V and 5 bases at J, with 11 bases between the two ends. In nucleotides, the CDR3 is TGCGCCAGCAGCACCACTGAGGGAGATACGCAGTATTTT. This gives the protein CASSTTEGDTQYF.

The chain has TRBV28 and TRBJ2-1, with unresolved D. The CDR3 runs to 13 residues. Germline lookup yields CDR1 MDHEN and CDR2 SYDVKM. Trimming took 7 bases from V and 4 from J, leaving 11 bases between them. In nucleotides, the CDR3 is TGTGCCAGCACCGGTAGTCCATACAATGAGCAGTTCTTC. Its protein product is CASTGSPYNEQFF.

The chain combines TRBV15 with TRBJ2-5, with 7 bases identical to TRBD1. V was clipped by 3 bases and J by 0 bases; unmatched bases: 10. The CDR3 sequence is 17 residues long. From germline, CDR1 is LNHNV and CDR2 YYDKDF (reference sequence). The CDR3: CATSRDFRGTYQETQYF. CDR3 nucleotides: TGTGCCACCAGCAGGGACTTCAGGGGGACGTACCAAGAGACCCAGTACTTC.

V usage is TRBV5-4 and J usage is TRBJ2-1; 15 nucleotides match TRBD2. CDR1 and CDR2 from the germline V gene are SGHNT and YYREEE (reference sequence). The CDR3 length is 17 residues. V shed 4 bases, J shed 4 bases, and the junction held 6 bases outside the gene matches. CDR3 region: CASSRGLAGGVYNEQFF. The CDR3 bases are TGTGCCAGCAGCCGCGGACTAGCGGGGGGGGTATACAATGAGCAGTTCTTC.

The chain joins TRBV30 to TRBJ2-7; no reliable D call. V was pared by 0 bases and J by 0 bases, with 9 bases between. CDR1 and CDR2 (germline): GTSNPN, SVGIG (reference sequence). The CDR3 has 14 residues. CDR3 coding DNA: TGTGCCTGGAGTGTAGCCGTACCCTCCTACGAGCAGTACTTC. Translation gives CAWSVAVPSYEQYF.